This TCR beta chain was documented in a study of human T cells and chemical hapten exposure. Study overall: Diphenylcyclopropenone was administered weekly to the scalp of patients throughout the roughly 25-week study.

This clonotype was observed a few times. Trimming removed 2 bases from V and 6 bases from J; junction bases left unmatched: 6. CDR3 length equals 16 residues. Germline loops: CDR1 PRHDT, CDR2 FYEKMQ (reference sequence). TCRdb re-derived calls from the RACE reads in MiXCR, one entry per CDR3 protein. The data show more than 250,000 distinct CDR3 sequences, 7.5% to 8% seen once. Time point given: pre-sensitization, week 0. Regarding treatment: therapeutic diphenylcyclopropenone sensitization with weekly scalp DPC. This receptor was obtained from a man aged 18-30 years with alopecia areata. Some clones in this sample may be carry-over from other donors' samples. The sequencing here drew on whole blood, taken in connection with sensitization to the hapten diphenylcyclopropenone (DPC). The rearrangement links TRBV13 to TRBJ2-3, with 12 bases that match TRBD2. This chain's CDR3 is CASSLSSGGAIDTQYF. The CDR3, as DNA: TGTGCCAGCAGCTTATCTAGCGGGGGGGCCATTGATACGCAGTATTTT.